This is a list of T cell receptor beta chains from one sample in a study of blood T cell repertoires in COVID-19. TCRdb's table, derived via immunoSEQ multiplex PCR, lists solely in-frame clones and lacks some. The table lists under 75,000 clones, around 86% of them singletons. The sample was peripheral blood. The receptors originated from a woman aged 18-29 years with acute or convalescent COVID-19. Each CDR3 is given with its conserved first and last residue. The order of the fields is V gene, J gene, clone size, D gene, CDR3 protein, CDR3 DNA. A D gene is named only where the DNA matches it firmly. Size values are once, few and many counts, or a class for expanded clones, and some rows have none.

V: TRBV3-1/TRBV3-2; J: TRBJ2-1; size: -; D: -; CDR3: CASSQPVLGGAEQFF; DNA: TGTGCCAGCAGCCAACCAGTCCTAGGGGGTGCTGAGCAGTTCTTC
V: TRBV30; J: TRBJ1-2; size: -; D: -; CDR3: CAWSVPRHRDDNYGYTF; DNA: TGTGCCTGGAGTGTACCCCGACACCGAGACGATAACTATGGCTACACCTTC
V: TRBV10-1; J: TRBJ2-5; size: -; D: TRBD2; CDR3: CASSEATSGGWETQYF; DNA: TGCGCCAGCAGTGAGGCTACTAGCGGGGGCTGGGAGACCCAGTACTTC
V: TRBV18; J: TRBJ2-5; size: -; D: -; CDR3: CASSRATLETQYF; DNA: TGTGCCAGCTCACGGGCGACCCTAGAGACCCAGTACTTC
V: TRBV7-9; J: TRBJ2-5; size: -; D: -; CDR3: CASSLASETQYF; DNA: TGTGCCAGCAGCTTAGCTAGTGAGACCCAGTACTTC
V: TRBV9; J: TRBJ1-1; size: once; D: -; CDR3: CASSLDMNTEAFF; DNA: TGTGCCAGCAGCCTAGACATGAACACTGAAGCTTTCTTT
V: TRBV20-1; J: TRBJ1-1; size: once; D: TRBD1; CDR3: CSASDAGGNTEAFF; DNA: TGCAGTGCTAGTGATGCAGGGGGGAACACTGAAGCTTTCTTT
V: TRBV12-3/TRBV12-4; J: TRBJ1-1; size: -; D: TRBD1; CDR3: CARDPGQGTEAFF; DNA: TGTGCCAGGGACCCCGGACAGGGAACTGAAGCTTTCTTT
V: TRBV9; J: TRBJ1-1; size: once; D: -; CDR3: CASSPPGHQNTEAFF; DNA: TGTGCCAGCAGCCCACCGGGACACCAGAACACTGAAGCTTTCTTT
V: TRBV4-1; J: TRBJ2-1; size: once; D: TRBD2; CDR3: CASSQAPTSGGANNEQFF; DNA: TGCGCCAGCAGCCAAGCCCCCACTAGCGGGGGGGCCAACAATGAGCAGTTCTTC
V: TRBV6-1; J: TRBJ1-6; size: once; D: -; CDR3: CASSEILGASNSPLHF; DNA: TGTGCCAGCAGTGAAATCTTGGGGGCGAGTAATTCACCCCTCCACTTT
V: TRBV2; J: TRBJ1-2; size: -; D: -; CDR3: CASSEAPQGYYGYTF; DNA: TGTGCCAGCAGTGAAGCCCCCCAGGGTTACTATGGCTACACCTTC
V: TRBV7-9; J: TRBJ1-1; size: -; D: -; CDR3: CASSLDIGLQDTEAFF; DNA: TGTGCCAGCAGCTTAGATATAGGCCTCCAGGACACTGAAGCTTTCTTT
V: TRBV6-5; J: TRBJ2-2; size: -; D: TRBD1; CDR3: CASSPDRGSTGELFF; DNA: TGTGCCAGCAGTCCCGACAGGGGGTCCACCGGGGAGCTGTTTTTT